The rows below give T cell receptor beta chains drawn from one sample of a study of T cell repertoires in cytomegalovirus infection. No antigen is known for these receptors. TCRdb reprocessed the reads via MiXCR and lists one record per CDR3 protein. The table includes about 920,000 distinct CDR3 sequences, under 40% detected once. The sample here was cultured CD8+ T cells from PBMCs, taken from culture after CMV antigen stimulation. These receptor sequences come from a human donor in good health (CMV status not recorded). Some clones in this sample may be carry-over from other donors' samples. Each CDR3 is given with its conserved first and last residue.

cdr3_aa: CASSSWTGKYGYTF
v_call: TRBV7-2
j_call: TRBJ1-2

cdr3_aa: CASSLGGGAGNEQFF
v_call: TRBV9
j_call: TRBJ2-1

cdr3_aa: CAMLISGAKNTGELFF
v_call: TRBV10-3
j_call: TRBJ2-2

cdr3_aa: CASRGRGSNTGELFF
v_call: TRBV13
j_call: TRBJ2-2

cdr3_aa: CASSQGLLYEQYF
v_call: TRBV11-2
j_call: TRBJ2-7

cdr3_aa: CATSLQEGTYGYTF
v_call: TRBV19
j_call: TRBJ1-2

cdr3_aa: CASSLEGTGAFF
v_call: TRBV7-9
j_call: TRBJ1-1

cdr3_aa: CASTPGGGGGNEQFF
v_call: TRBV6-6
j_call: TRBJ2-1

cdr3_aa: CASSLGTGLNYGYTF
v_call: TRBV28
j_call: TRBJ1-2

cdr3_aa: CATSDDRIGYGYTF
v_call: TRBV24-1
j_call: TRBJ1-2

cdr3_aa: CASSLFHTVATNEKLFF
v_call: TRBV28
j_call: TRBJ1-4

cdr3_aa: CASSLGAGGTYEQYF
v_call: TRBV7-2
j_call: TRBJ2-7

cdr3_aa: CASSAGTSQFF
v_call: TRBV12-3/TRBV12-4
j_call: TRBJ2-1

cdr3_aa: CASSYTGQFANTGELFF
v_call: TRBV6-5
j_call: TRBJ2-2

cdr3_aa: CASNPWAGNTDTQYF
v_call: TRBV28
j_call: TRBJ2-3

cdr3_aa: CASSTGGQVGNTEAFF
v_call: TRBV2
j_call: TRBJ1-1

cdr3_aa: CASSLQGYSTDTQYF
v_call: TRBV27
j_call: TRBJ2-3

cdr3_aa: CASSYVGLGQYF
v_call: TRBV6-1
j_call: TRBJ2-3

cdr3_aa: CASAGSSYEQYF
v_call: TRBV6-1
j_call: TRBJ2-7

cdr3_aa: CASGLVLGRNLDTEAFF
v_call: TRBV12-5
j_call: TRBJ1-1

cdr3_aa: CASSLDSRGASYNEQFF
v_call: TRBV5-1
j_call: TRBJ2-1

cdr3_aa: CASRGWTASTDTQYF
v_call: TRBV25-1
j_call: TRBJ2-3